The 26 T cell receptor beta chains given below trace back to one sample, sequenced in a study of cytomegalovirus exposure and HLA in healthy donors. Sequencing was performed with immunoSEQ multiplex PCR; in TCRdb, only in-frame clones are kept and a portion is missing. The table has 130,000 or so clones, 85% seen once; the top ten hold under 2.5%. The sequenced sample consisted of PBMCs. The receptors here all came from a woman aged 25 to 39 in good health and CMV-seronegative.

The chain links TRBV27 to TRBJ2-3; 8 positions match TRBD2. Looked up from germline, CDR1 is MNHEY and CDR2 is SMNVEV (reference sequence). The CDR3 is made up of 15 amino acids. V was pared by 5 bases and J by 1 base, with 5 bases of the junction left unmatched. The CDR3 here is CASSLVGLGTDTQYF. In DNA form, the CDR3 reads TGTGCCAGCAGTCTCGTGGGACTAGGCACAGATACGCAGTATTTT.

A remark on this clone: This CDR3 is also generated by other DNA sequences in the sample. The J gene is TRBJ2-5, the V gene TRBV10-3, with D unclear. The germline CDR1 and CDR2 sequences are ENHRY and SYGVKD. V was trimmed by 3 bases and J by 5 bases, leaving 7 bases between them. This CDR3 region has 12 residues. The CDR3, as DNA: TGTGCCATCAGTGACCCCCAGGAGACCCAGTACTTC. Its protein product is CAISDPQETQYF.

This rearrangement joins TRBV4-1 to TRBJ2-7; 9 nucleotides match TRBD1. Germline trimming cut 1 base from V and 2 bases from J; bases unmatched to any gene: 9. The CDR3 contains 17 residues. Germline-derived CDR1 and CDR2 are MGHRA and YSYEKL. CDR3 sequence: CASSQVFRDRDTYEQYF. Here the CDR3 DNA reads TGCGCCAGCAGCCAAGTGTTCAGGGACAGGGATACCTACGAGCAGTACTTC.

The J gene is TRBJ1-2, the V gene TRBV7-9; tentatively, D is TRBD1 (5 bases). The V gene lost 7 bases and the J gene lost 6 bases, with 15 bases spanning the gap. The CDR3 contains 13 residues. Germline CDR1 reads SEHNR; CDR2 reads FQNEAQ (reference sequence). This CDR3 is CASTPGGSDGYTF. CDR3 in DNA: TGTGCCAGCACCCCGGGGGGAAGCGATGGCTACACCTTC.

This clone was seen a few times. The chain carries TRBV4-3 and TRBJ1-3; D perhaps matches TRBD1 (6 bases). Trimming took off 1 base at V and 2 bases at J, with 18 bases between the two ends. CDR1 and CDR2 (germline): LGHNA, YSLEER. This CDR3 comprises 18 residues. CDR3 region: CASSQGQAHSLTGNTIYF. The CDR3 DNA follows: TGCGCCAGCAGCCAAGGACAGGCCCATTCCCTAACTGGAAACACCATATATTTT.

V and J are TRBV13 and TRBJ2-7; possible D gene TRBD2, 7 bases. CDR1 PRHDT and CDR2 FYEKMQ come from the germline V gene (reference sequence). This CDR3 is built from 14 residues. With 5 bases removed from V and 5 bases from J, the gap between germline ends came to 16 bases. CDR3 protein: CASSDSGGGHEQYF. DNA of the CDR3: TGTGCCAGCAGCGACTCGGGGGGCGGTCACGAGCAGTACTTC.

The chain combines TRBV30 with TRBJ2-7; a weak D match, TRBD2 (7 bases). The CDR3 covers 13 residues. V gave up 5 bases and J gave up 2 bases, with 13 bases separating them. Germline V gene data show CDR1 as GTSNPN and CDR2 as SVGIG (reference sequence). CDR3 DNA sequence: TGTGCCTGGGGGGGGGCCGTTCCCTACGAGCAGTACTTC. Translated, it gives CAWGGAVPYEQYF.

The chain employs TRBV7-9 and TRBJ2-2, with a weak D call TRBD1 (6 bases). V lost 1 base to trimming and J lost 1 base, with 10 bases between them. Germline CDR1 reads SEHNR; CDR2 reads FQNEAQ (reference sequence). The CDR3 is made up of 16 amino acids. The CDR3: CASSLGVTGNTGELFF. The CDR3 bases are TGTGCCAGCAGCTTAGGTGTGACAGGGAACACCGGGGAGCTGTTTTTT.

Here the CDR3 reads CASSLGTAEGSYGYTF. The CDR3 DNA reads as TGTGCCAGCAGCCTAGGGACAGCCGAGGGGAGCTATGGCTACACCTTC. The chain has TRBV7-3 and TRBJ1-2; 7 bases are shared with TRBD1. Germline CDR1 reads SGHTA; CDR2 reads FQGTGA. The CDR3 extends over 16 amino acids. With V trimmed by 5 bases and J by 4 bases, 13 bases remained unmatched.

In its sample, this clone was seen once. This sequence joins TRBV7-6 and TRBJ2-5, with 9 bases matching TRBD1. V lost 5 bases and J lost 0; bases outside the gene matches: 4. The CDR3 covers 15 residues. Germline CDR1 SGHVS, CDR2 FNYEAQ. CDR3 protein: CASSTRTGDQETQYF. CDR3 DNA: TGTGCCAGCAGCACGAGGACAGGGGACCAAGAGACCCAGTACTTC.

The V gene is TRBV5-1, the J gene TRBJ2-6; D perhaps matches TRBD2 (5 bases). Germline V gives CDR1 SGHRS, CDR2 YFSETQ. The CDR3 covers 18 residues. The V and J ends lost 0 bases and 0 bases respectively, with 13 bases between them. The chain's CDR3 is CASSLAQTAGSGANVLTF. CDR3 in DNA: TGCGCCAGCAGCTTGGCCCAAACGGCGGGCTCTGGGGCCAACGTCCTGACTTTC.

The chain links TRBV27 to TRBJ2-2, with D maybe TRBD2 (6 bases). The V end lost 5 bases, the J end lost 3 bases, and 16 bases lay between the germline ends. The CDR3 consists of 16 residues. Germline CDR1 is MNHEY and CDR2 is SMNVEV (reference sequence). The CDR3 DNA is TGTGCCAGCAGTCCGGCGGGAAGGGCGGACACCGGGGAGCTGTTTTTT. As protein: CASSPAGRADTGELFF.

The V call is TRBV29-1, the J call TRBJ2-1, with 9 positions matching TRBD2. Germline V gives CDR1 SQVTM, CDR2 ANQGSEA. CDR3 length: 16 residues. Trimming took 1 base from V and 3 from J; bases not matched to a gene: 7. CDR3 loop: CSVEGSAGGFYNEQFF. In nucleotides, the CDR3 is TGCAGCGTTGAAGGTTCCGCGGGGGGGTTCTACAATGAGCAGTTCTTC.

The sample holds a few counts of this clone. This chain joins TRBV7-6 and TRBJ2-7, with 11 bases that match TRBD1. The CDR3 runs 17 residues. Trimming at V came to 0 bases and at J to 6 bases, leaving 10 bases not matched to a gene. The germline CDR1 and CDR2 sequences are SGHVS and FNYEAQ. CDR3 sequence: CASSLAGSGTGGTEQYF. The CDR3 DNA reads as TGTGCCAGCAGCTTAGCGGGATCCGGGACAGGGGGTACCGAGCAGTACTTC.

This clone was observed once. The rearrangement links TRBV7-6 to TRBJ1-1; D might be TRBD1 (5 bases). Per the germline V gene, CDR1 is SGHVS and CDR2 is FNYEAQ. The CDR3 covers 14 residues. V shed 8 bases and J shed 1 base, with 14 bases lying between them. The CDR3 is CASGEGLGNTEAFF. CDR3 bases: TGTGCCAGCGGTGAGGGACTGGGGAACACTGAAGCTTTCTTT.

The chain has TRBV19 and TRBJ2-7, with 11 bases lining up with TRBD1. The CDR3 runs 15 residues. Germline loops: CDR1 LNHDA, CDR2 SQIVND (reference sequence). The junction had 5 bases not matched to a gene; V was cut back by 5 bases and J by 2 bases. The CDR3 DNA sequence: TGTGCCAGTAGTCCCCCGGGACAGGGGGCCTACGAGCAGTACTTC. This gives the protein CASSPPGQGAYEQYF.

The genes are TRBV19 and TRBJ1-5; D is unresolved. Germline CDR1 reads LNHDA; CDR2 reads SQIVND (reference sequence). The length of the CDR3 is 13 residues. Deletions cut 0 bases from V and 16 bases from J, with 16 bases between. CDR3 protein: CASSIDNEARLHF. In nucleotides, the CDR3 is TGTGCCAGTAGTATAGATAATGAGGCCCGTCTACATTTT.

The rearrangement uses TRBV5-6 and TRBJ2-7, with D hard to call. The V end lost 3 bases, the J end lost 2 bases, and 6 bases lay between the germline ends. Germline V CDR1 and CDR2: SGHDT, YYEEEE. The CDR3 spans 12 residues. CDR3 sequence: CASSSYPYEQYF. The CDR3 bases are TGTGCCAGCAGCTCTTATCCCTACGAGCAGTACTTC.

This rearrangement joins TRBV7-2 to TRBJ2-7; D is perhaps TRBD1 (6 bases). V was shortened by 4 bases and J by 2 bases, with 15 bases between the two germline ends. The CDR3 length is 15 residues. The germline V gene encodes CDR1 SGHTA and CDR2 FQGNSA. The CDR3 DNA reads TGTGCCAGCAGCTACCGGACAGTTAAACCCTACGAGCAGTACTTC. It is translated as CASSYRTVKPYEQYF.

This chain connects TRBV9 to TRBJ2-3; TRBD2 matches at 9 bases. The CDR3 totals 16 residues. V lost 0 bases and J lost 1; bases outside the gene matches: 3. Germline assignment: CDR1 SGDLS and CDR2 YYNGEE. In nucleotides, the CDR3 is TGTGCCAGCAGCGTAGGGGCTAGCGGGGGCACAGATACGCAGTATTTT. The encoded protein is CASSVGASGGTDTQYF. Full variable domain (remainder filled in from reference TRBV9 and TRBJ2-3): DSGVTQTPKHLITATGQRVTLRCSPRSGDLSVYWYQQSLDQGLQFLIQYYNGEERAKGNILERFSAQQFPDLHSELNLSSLELGDSALYFCASSVGASGGTDTQYFGPGTRLTVL.

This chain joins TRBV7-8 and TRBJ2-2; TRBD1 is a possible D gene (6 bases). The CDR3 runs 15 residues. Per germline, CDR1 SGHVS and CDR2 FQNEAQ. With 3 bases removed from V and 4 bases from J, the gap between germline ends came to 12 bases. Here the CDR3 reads CASSFGRGSTGELFF. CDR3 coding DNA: TGTGCCAGCAGCTTTGGTAGGGGGAGCACCGGGGAGCTGTTTTTT.

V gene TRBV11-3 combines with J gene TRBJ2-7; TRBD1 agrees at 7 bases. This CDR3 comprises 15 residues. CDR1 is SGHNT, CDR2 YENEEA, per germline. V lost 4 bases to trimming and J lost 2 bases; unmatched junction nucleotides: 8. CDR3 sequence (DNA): TGTGCCAGCAGCTCCGCGGACAGGAGGCCCTACGAGCAGTACTTC. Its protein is CASSSADRRPYEQYF.

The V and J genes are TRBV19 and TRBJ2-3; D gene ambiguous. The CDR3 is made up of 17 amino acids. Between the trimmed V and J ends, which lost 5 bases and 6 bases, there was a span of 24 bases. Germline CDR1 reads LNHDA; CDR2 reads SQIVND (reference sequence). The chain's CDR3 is CASSDLLGQLGRDTQYF. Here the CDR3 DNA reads TGTGCCAGTAGTGATCTCCTTGGGCAACTCGGAAGGGATACGCAGTATTTT.

CDR3: CASSAQGRHEQFF. The CDR3 DNA reads as TGTGCCAGCAGTGCTCAGGGGCGGCATGAGCAGTTCTTC. The rearrangement joins TRBV6-6 to TRBJ2-1; D perhaps matches TRBD1 (6 bases). Trimming stripped 5 bases from V and 8 bases from J, with 13 bases between. In germline, CDR1 is MNHNY, CDR2 SVGAGI (reference sequence). CDR3 size: 13 residues.

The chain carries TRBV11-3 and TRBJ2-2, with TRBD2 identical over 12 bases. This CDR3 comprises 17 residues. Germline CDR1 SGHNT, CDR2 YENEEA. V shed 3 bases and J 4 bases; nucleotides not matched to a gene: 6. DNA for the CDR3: TGTGCCAGCAGCTTCTCTAGCGGGGGGGCCGGCACCGGGGAGCTGTTTTTT. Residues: CASSFSSGGAGTGELFF.

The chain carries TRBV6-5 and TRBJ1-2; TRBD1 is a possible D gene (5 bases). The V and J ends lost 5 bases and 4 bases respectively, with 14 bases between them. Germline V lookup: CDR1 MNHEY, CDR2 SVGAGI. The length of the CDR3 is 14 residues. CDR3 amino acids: CASSDSTDSYGYTF. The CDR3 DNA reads TGTGCCAGCAGTGACAGCACCGACTCCTATGGCTACACCTTC.